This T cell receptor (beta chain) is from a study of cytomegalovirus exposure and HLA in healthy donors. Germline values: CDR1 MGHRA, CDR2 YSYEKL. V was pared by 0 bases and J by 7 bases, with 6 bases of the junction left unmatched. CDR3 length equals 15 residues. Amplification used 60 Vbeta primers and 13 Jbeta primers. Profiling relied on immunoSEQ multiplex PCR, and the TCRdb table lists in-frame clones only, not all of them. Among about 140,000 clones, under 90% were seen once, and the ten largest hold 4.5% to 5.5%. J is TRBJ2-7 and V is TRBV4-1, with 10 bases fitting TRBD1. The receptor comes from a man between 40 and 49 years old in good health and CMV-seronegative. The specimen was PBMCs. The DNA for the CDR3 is TGCGCCAGCAGCCAAGAGACAGGGGGCATGTGGGAGCAGTACTTC. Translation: CASSQETGGMWEQYF.